This T cell receptor beta chain was captured in a study of T cell responses to AZD1222 COVID-19 vaccine. Broader study findings: Nearly half of spike-specific TCRs reportedly go after variant regions that carry no mutations. Distributed over spike, vaccine-associated CD4 TCRs predominated at 160-218 and 743-854. Clonal diversity was possibly underestimated; the donors were predominantly white British and more often female. None of the repertoires were sampled until the peak T cell response had passed.

This table comes from immunoSEQ multiplex PCR, and its TCRdb copy is limited to in-frame clones, with some not included. This sample has more than 75,000 clones, with roughly 91% found just once. Deletions cut 0 bases from V and 6 bases from J, with 12 bases between. CDR1 and CDR2 from the germline V gene are LGHNA and YSLEER. The CDR3 extends over 15 amino acids. Worth noting for this clone: The antigen is unknown.

Sequencing was performed on peripheral blood, taken on day 0 of AZD1222 vaccination. The chain carries TRBV4-3 and TRBJ1-5; D remains unclear. This receptor was identified in an adult in good health. In DNA form, the CDR3 reads TGCGCCAGCAGCCAAGATCTTTCGTTGGGTCAGCCCCAGCATTTT. Its translation is CASSQDLSLGQPQHF.